This is a list of T cell receptor beta chains from one sample in a study of cytomegalovirus exposure and HLA in healthy donors. Using immunoSEQ multiplex PCR, the repertoire was profiled, and TCRdb retains in-frame clones only, with some absent. The data contain 65,000 to 95,000 clones, roughly 71% of them seen just once; the ten biggest clones take up roughly 12%. The sequencing input was PBMCs. These TCRs come from a man aged 65-85 years in good health and CMV-seronegative. CDR3s include the opening cysteine and the closing phenylalanine or tryptophan. A D gene is named only where the DNA matches it firmly. Size values are once, few and many counts, or a class for expanded clones, and some rows have none.

v_gene	d_gene	abundance	j_gene	CDR3aa	CDR3nt
TRBV21-1	NA	NA	TRBJ2-2	CASSSRVCRVSANTGELFF	TGTGCCAGCAGCTCCCGGGTTTGCAGGGTAAGCGCGAACACCGGGGAGCTGTTTTTT
TRBV4-1	NA	NA	TRBJ1-4	CASSQDGVGKLFF	TGCGCCAGCAGCCAAGATGGAGTGGGAAAACTGTTTTTT
TRBV6-5	TRBD2	NA	TRBJ2-4	CASSDRTSGAQYF	TGTGCCAGCAGTGATAGGACTAGCGGGGCGCAGTACTTC
TRBV7-9	NA	NA	TRBJ1-5	CASSSVGNQPQHF	TGTGCCAGCAGCTCGGTGGGCAATCAGCCCCAGCATTTT
TRBV5-1	NA	NA	TRBJ2-7	CASSPEGSRLGGHEQYF	TGCGCCAGCAGTCCGGAGGGGTCAAGACTAGGAGGTCACGAGCAGTACTTC
TRBV19	TRBD1	NA	TRBJ2-7	CASSMTGSSYEQYF	TGTGCCAGTAGTATGACAGGGTCCTCCTACGAGCAGTACTTC
TRBV7-9	TRBD2	few	TRBJ2-5	CASSLGSSGGQETQYF	TGTGCCAGCAGCTTAGGGAGTAGCGGGGGACAAGAGACCCAGTACTTC
TRBV5-1	NA	NA	TRBJ2-5	CASSSQGGETQYF	TGCGCCAGCAGCTCTCAGGGTGGAGAGACCCAGTACTTC
TRBV7-2	TRBD1	NA	TRBJ1-1	CASSLDRGRNTEAFF	TGTGCCAGCAGCTTAGACAGGGGAAGGAACACTGAAGCTTTCTTT
TRBV10-1	TRBD1	few	TRBJ1-3	CASSDRGRGNTIYF	TGCGCCAGCAGCGACAGGGGACGTGGAAACACCATATATTTT
TRBV5-1	NA	NA	TRBJ1-2	CASSLGGGSNYGYTF	TGCGCCAGCAGCTTGGGAGGGGGAAGTAACTATGGCTACACCTTC
TRBV4-3	NA	NA	TRBJ2-5	CASSQVPYQETQYF	TGCGCCAGCAGCCAAGTCCCGTACCAAGAGACCCAGTACTTC
TRBV12-5	NA	NA	TRBJ2-3	CASGLVPGGRGTDTQYF	TGTGCTAGTGGTTTGGTACCTGGGGGCCGTGGCACAGATACGCAGTATTTT
TRBV6-1	TRBD1	NA	TRBJ2-1	CASSTTGQSYNEQFF	TGTGCCAGCAGTACGACGGGACAGAGTTACAATGAGCAGTTCTTC
TRBV7-9	TRBD1	few	TRBJ1-1	CASSPGTANTEAFF	TGCGCCAGCAGCCCGGGGACAGCGAACACTGAAGCTTTCTTT
TRBV27	NA	few	TRBJ1-1	CASSHARGRVNTEAFF	TGTGCCAGCAGCCATGCGCGGGGGCGAGTGAACACTGAAGCTTTCTTT
TRBV5-1	TRBD2	few	TRBJ2-5	CASSLGVAGKLASGQETQYF	TGCGCCAGCAGCTTGGGGGTGGCAGGGAAATTGGCTAGCGGACAAGAGACCCAGTACTTC
TRBV19	NA	NA	TRBJ1-6	CASSIVFANSPLHF	TGTGCCAGTAGTATAGTTTTTGCGAATTCACCCCTCCACTTT
TRBV5-4	NA	NA	TRBJ2-7	CASSPWPAGYEQYF	TGTGCCAGCAGCCCTTGGCCCGCGGGGTACGAGCAGTACTTC
TRBV10-3	NA	NA	TRBJ1-1	CAISESEALLNTEAFF	TGTGCCATCAGTGAGTCTGAGGCCTTGTTAAACACTGAAGCTTTCTTT
TRBV7-9	NA	NA	TRBJ2-7	CSSSLGRGYEQYF	TGTTCCAGCAGCTTAGGTAGGGGCTACGAGCAGTACTTC
TRBV4-1	NA	NA	TRBJ1-5	CASSQGRSWGNQPQHF	TGCGCCAGCAGCCAAGGTCGGAGCTGGGGCAATCAGCCCCAGCATTTT
TRBV6-1	TRBD1	NA	TRBJ1-1	CASSEYTGDRAAFF	TGTGCCAGCAGTGAATACACAGGGGACCGGGCGGCTTTCTTT
TRBV4-1	TRBD1	few	TRBJ2-1	CASSQTGSSYNEQFF	TGCGCCAGCAGCCAGACAGGGAGCTCCTACAATGAGCAGTTCTTC
TRBV12-5	NA	NA	TRBJ2-5	CASGLGGSGETQYF	TGTGCTAGTGGTTTGGGTGGGAGTGGGGAGACCCAGTACTTC
TRBV19	TRBD1	few	TRBJ2-7	CASKGTGAYEQYF	TGTGCCAGTAAGGGAACAGGGGCCTACGAGCAGTACTTC
TRBV18	TRBD1	once	TRBJ1-3	CASSPNRDSSGNTIYF	TGTGCCAGCTCACCAAACCGGGACAGCTCTGGAAACACCATATATTTT
TRBV7-9	NA	NA	TRBJ2-7	CASSPRTVSSYEQYF	TGTGCCAGCAGCCCCAGGACAGTGAGCTCCTACGAGCAGTACTTC
TRBV4-1	NA	many	TRBJ1-5	CASSRTRNQPQHF	TGCGCCAGCAGCCGGACACGAAATCAGCCCCAGCATTTT
TRBV4-3	NA	few	TRBJ1-6	CASSQEGGINSPLHF	TGCGCCAGCAGTCAAGAGGGAGGGATCAATTCACCCCTCCACTTT
TRBV7-2	TRBD1	few	TRBJ2-7	CASAGTGNSYEQYF	TGTGCCAGCGCCGGGACAGGGAACTCCTACGAGCAGTACTTC
TRBV5-4	NA	NA	TRBJ2-3	CASTDRQVRRTDTQYF	TGTGCCAGCACCGATAGACAGGTCCGGCGCACAGATACGCAGTATTTT
TRBV7-9	TRBD2	NA	TRBJ2-5	CASSLLAGTEETQYF	TGTGCCAGCAGTCTACTAGCGGGGACGGAGGAGACCCAGTACTTC
TRBV9	NA	NA	TRBJ2-2	CASGPQVSNTGELFF	TGTGCCAGCGGGCCGCAGGTCTCTAACACCGGGGAGCTGTTTTTT
TRBV10-1	TRBD1	few	TRBJ2-7	CASSTGQGGDEQYF	TGCGCCAGCTCCACCGGACAGGGGGGAGACGAGCAGTACTTC
TRBV19	NA	NA	TRBJ1-6	CASSAPPGLRNSPLHF	TGTGCCAGTAGTGCCCCACCGGGACTACGAAATTCACCCCTCCACTTT
TRBV19	TRBD1	NA	TRBJ2-5	CASSIYGTGAGETQYF	TGTGCCAGTAGTATCTACGGGACAGGGGCGGGGGAGACCCAGTACTTC
TRBV2	NA	NA	TRBJ2-7	CASKWGLSSYEQYF	TGTGCCAGCAAGTGGGGGCTGAGCTCCTACGAGCAGTACTTC
TRBV4-1	NA	NA	TRBJ2-7	CASSQGTAGPGTYEQYF	TGCGCCAGCAGCCAAGGGACGGCCGGCCCGGGAACCTACGAGCAGTACTTC
TRBV5-5	NA	NA	TRBJ1-5	CASSLDWYSNQPQHF	TGTGCCAGCAGCTTGGACTGGTATAGCAATCAGCCCCAGCATTTT
TRBV28	TRBD1	NA	TRBJ1-4	CASSSTQGANEKLFF	TGTGCCAGCAGTTCAACACAGGGGGCTAACGAAAAACTGTTTTTT
TRBV11-2	TRBD1	NA	TRBJ1-1	CASSLTGAGMNTEAFF	TGTGCCAGCAGCTTAACAGGGGCGGGGATGAACACTGAAGCTTTCTTT
TRBV10-3	TRBD1	NA	TRBJ1-1	CAISEWDRNTEAFF	TGTGCCATCAGTGAGTGGGACAGGAACACTGAAGCTTTCTTT
TRBV18	TRBD1	NA	TRBJ1-2	CASSPTLNIQGAGGYTF	TGTGCCAGCTCACCGACCCTGAATATACAGGGGGCAGGCGGCTACACCTTC
TRBV6-1	NA	NA	TRBJ1-6	CASSGGTRAASSSYNSPLHF	TGTGCCAGCAGTGGGGGGACACGGGCGGCCTCAAGCTCCTATAATTCACCCCTCCACTTT